The 17 T cell receptor beta chains below were found in one sample sequenced in a study of technical replicates of blood from a few donors. Sequencing was performed with immunoSEQ multiplex PCR; in TCRdb, only in-frame clones are kept and a portion is missing. The sample includes about 81,000 clones, about 81% of them seen just once. Sequenced: PBMCs. These receptors came from a human donor in good health. Some clones in this sample may be carry-over from other donors' samples.

V gene TRBV18 combines with J gene TRBJ2-3; 9 nucleotides agree with TRBD2. The J segment lost 3 bases and the V segment lost 0 bases, leaving 7 bases of the junction unmatched. The CDR3 has 17 residues. CDR1 and CDR2 (germline): KGHSH, LQKENI. The CDR3 is CASSPPGPREGTDTQYF. The CDR3 DNA reads as TGTGCCAGCTCACCACCGGGGCCGCGGGAGGGAACAGATACGCAGTATTTT.

The chain links TRBV5-8 to TRBJ2-7, with D possibly TRBD2 on 6 matching bases. CDR3 length equals 13 residues. Trimming shortened V by 4 bases and J by 6 bases, and 14 bases separated the two germline ends. Germline V gene lookup returns CDR1 SGHTS and CDR2 YDEGEE. CDR3 bases: TGTGCCAGCAGCCGGGGGTCGGGGCTCGAGCAGTACTTC. Translating it yields CASSRGSGLEQYF.

The J gene is TRBJ2-3, the V gene TRBV11-2; possibly TRBD2 for D (5 bases). This CDR3 comprises 12 residues. With 5 bases removed from V and 8 bases from J, the gap between germline ends came to 11 bases. CDR1 is SGHAT and CDR2 is FQNNGV in the germline V gene. CDR3 sequence (DNA): TGTGCCAGCAGCCTCGTCGAGGGTACGCAGTATTTT. Its translation is CASSLVEGTQYF.

The chain's CDR3 is CASSIGTVKNIQYF. In DNA, the CDR3 is TGTGCCAGTAGTATCGGGACTGTCAAAAACATTCAGTACTTC. The chain joins TRBV19 to TRBJ2-4; D may be TRBD2 (6 bases). CDR3 length: 14 amino acids. Trimming pared 3 bases from V and 3 bases from J, leaving 9 bases between. Germline CDR1 LNHDA, CDR2 SQIVND (reference sequence).

The chain joins TRBV7-2 to TRBJ1-1; tentative D call: TRBD1 (5 bases). CDR3 length: 13 amino acids. Per the germline V gene, CDR1 is SGHTA and CDR2 is FQGNSA. V was cut by 5 bases and J by 1 base, with 8 bases left in between. CDR3 nucleotides: TGTGCCAGCAGCCGACAGACGAACACTGAAGCTTTCTTT. This gives the protein CASSRQTNTEAFF. Filled out from reference TRBV7-2 and TRBJ1-1, the complete variable domain reads GAGVSQSPSNKVTEKGKDVELRCDPISGHTALYWYRQSLGQGLEFLIYFQGNSAPDKSGLPSDRFSAERTGGSVSTLTIQRTQQEDSAVYLCASSRQTNTEAFFGQGTRLTVV.

This chain uses TRBV7-2 with TRBJ1-2; TRBD1 matches at 9 bases. The junction had 5 bases not matched to a gene; V was cut back by 1 base and J by 8 bases. Per the germline V gene, CDR1 is SGHTA and CDR2 is FQGNSA. The CDR3 runs 14 residues. As DNA, the CDR3 is TGTGCCAGCAGCTTAGGGACAGGGGAGCGGGGCTACACCTTC. Translated: CASSLGTGERGYTF. Full variable domain (outside the CDR3, taken from reference TRBV7-2 and TRBJ1-2): GAGVSQSPSNKVTEKGKDVELRCDPISGHTALYWYRQSLGQGLEFLIYFQGNSAPDKSGLPSDRFSAERTGGSVSTLTIQRTQQEDSAVYLCASSLGTGERGYTFGSGTRLTVV.

The CDR3: CSVERVEREETQYF. The CDR3 DNA is TGCAGCGTTGAACGCGTAGAGAGGGAAGAGACCCAGTACTTC. The genes are TRBV29-1 and TRBJ2-5, with a tentative D call TRBD2 (5 bases). This CDR3 is built from 14 residues. CDR1 and CDR2 from the germline V gene are SQVTM and ANQGSEA. The V end was cut by 2 bases, the J end by 3 bases, with 13 bases between.

The chain uses TRBV19 and TRBJ1-1; D is ambiguous. CDR1 and CDR2 (germline): LNHDA, SQIVND (reference sequence). V was shortened by 1 base and J by 1 base, with 7 bases between the two germline ends. The CDR3 consists of 14 residues. CDR3 in amino acids: CASSIGGRNTEAFF. The CDR3 DNA reads as TGTGCCAGTAGTATAGGCGGGCGGAACACTGAAGCTTTCTTT. The entire variable domain, with the rest obtained from reference TRBV19 and TRBJ1-1, is as follows: DGGITQSPKYLFRKEGQNVTLSCEQNLNHDAMYWYRQDPGQGLRLIYYSQIVNDFQKGDIAEGYSVSREKKESFPLTVTSAQKNPTAFYLCASSIGGRNTEAFFGQGTRLTVV.

The chain recombines TRBV5-8 with TRBJ1-1; no reliable D call. The CDR3 is made up of 15 amino acids. V lost 0 bases and J 4 bases, leaving 13 bases between the germline ends. Germline CDR1 reads SGHTS; CDR2 reads YDEGEE. CDR3 sequence reads: CASSLGYGGSTEAFF. CDR3 DNA: TGTGCCAGCAGCTTGGGTTACGGAGGGAGCACTGAAGCTTTCTTT.

The CDR3 protein is CASSPQGNYGYTF. The CDR3 bases are TGTGCCAGCTCACCCCAGGGAAACTATGGCTACACCTTC. V gene TRBV18 combines with J gene TRBJ1-2; perhaps TRBD1 as D (5 bases). Trimming stripped 3 bases from V and 2 bases from J, with 7 bases between. The CDR3 length is 13 residues. The germline V gene encodes CDR1 KGHSH and CDR2 LQKENI.

This chain connects TRBV18 to TRBJ1-2; D remains ambiguous. V shed 1 base and J shed 8 bases, with 17 bases lying between them. The CDR3 loop spans 15 amino acids. Germline CDR1 KGHSH, CDR2 LQKENI. In nucleotides, the CDR3 is TGTGCCAGCTCACCACTAGTAGCCCTCGAGTCCGGCTACACCTTC. Translated: CASSPLVALESGYTF. Supplemented by reference TRBV18 and TRBJ1-2, the full variable domain reads NAGVMQNPRHLVRRRGQEARLRCSPMKGHSHVYWYRQLPEEGLKFMVYLQKENIIDESGMPKERFSAEFPKEGPSILRIQQVVRGDSAAYFCASSPLVALESGYTFGSGTRLTVV.

Only a few counts were recorded for this clone. The chain has TRBV7-3 and TRBJ1-1; TRBD1 agrees at 9 bases. The germline V gene has CDR1 SGHTA and CDR2 FQGTGA. The CDR3 loop spans 15 amino acids. After removal of 5 bases from V and 3 bases from J, the junction contained 7 bases not matched to a gene. CDR3 DNA sequence: TGTGCCAGCAGCCCGCAGGGACAGGGTGACACTGAAGCTTTCTTT. Protein product: CASSPQGQGDTEAFF.

This chain links TRBV7-9 with TRBJ2-5, with 7 bases matching TRBD2. CDR1 and CDR2 from the germline V gene are SEHNR and FQNEAQ (reference sequence). The CDR3 consists of 14 residues. V lost 1 base, J lost 4 bases, and 3 bases stayed unmatched. The CDR3 nucleotides read TGTGCCAGCAGCTTAGGACTAGCTGTAGAGACCCAGTACTTC. The encoded protein is CASSLGLAVETQYF.

This rearrangement joins TRBV18 to TRBJ1-1; 8 positions agree with TRBD1. The J segment lost 10 bases and the V segment lost 2 bases, leaving 9 bases of the junction unmatched. The germline V gene encodes CDR1 KGHSH and CDR2 LQKENI. The CDR3 length is 14 residues. The CDR3 spells CASSPMDRVLGAFF. CDR3 coding DNA: TGTGCCAGCTCACCAATGGACAGGGTCCTGGGAGCTTTCTTT.

The V gene is TRBV7-3, the J gene TRBJ2-3; 9 positions match TRBD2. The junction had 5 bases not matched to a gene; V was cut back by 2 bases and J by 5 bases. The CDR3 sequence is 15 residues long. The germline V gene encodes CDR1 SGHTA and CDR2 FQGTGA. In nucleotides, the CDR3 is TGTGCCAGCAGCTTAGCGGGGGGGCCAGGAGATACGCAGTATTTT. Protein product: CASSLAGGPGDTQYF.

The CDR3 region has the DNA TGCGCCAGCAGCTCTGAAGGGGGACATCGCACAGATACGCAGTATTTT. As protein: CASSSEGGHRTDTQYF. The rearrangement joins TRBV5-1 to TRBJ2-3; a possible D gene is TRBD1 (6 bases). Germline V gene sequence: CDR1 SGHRS, CDR2 YFSETQ. V was trimmed by 3 bases and J by 1 base, leaving 15 bases between them. The CDR3 consists of 16 residues. The whole variable domain, filled in from reference TRBV5-1 and TRBJ2-3, reads KAGVTQTPRYLIKTRGQQVTLSCSPISGHRSVSWYQQTPGQGLQFLFEYFSETQRNKGNFPGRFSGRQFSNSRSEMNVSTLELGDSALYLCASSSEGGHRTDTQYFGPGTRLTVL.

The gene calls are TRBV5-6 and TRBJ2-7; possible D gene TRBD1, 5 bases. The ends were cut back, 3 bases at V and 2 bases at J, with 12 bases in the middle. The CDR3 spans 14 residues. Per the germline V gene, CDR1 is SGHDT and CDR2 is YYEEEE. CDR3 DNA sequence: TGTGCCAGCAGCTGGGGCTCTGGGGCCTACGAGCAGTACTTC. Protein sequence: CASSWGSGAYEQYF.